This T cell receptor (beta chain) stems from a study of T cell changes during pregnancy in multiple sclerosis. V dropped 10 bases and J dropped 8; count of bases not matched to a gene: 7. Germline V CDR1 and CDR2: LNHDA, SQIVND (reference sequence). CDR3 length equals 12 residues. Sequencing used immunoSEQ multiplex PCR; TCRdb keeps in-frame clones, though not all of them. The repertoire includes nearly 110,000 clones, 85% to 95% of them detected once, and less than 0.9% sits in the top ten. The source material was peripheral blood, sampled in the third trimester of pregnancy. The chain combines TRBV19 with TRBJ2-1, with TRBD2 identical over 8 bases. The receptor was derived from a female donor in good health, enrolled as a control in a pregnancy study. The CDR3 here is CATMSGGDEQFF. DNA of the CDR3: TGTGCCACTATGAGCGGGGGTGATGAGCAGTTCTTC.